What follows describes a single T cell receptor (beta chain). This CDR3 has 15 residues. With V trimmed by 6 bases and J by 2 bases, 6 bases remained unmatched. Germline V gene sequence: CDR1 MNHEY, CDR2 SMNVEV (reference sequence). The assay was immunoSEQ multiplex PCR, and TCRdb's table has in-frame clones only and misses some. The sample records tens of thousands of clones, over 90% being singletons. This sample is part of a study of T cell changes during pregnancy in multiple sclerosis. The chain employs TRBV27 and TRBJ2-7; 11 bases are shared with TRBD1. The receptor was isolated from a female donor with multiple sclerosis, enrolled in a pregnancy study. The starting material was peripheral blood, obtained in the first trimester of pregnancy. The CDR3 DNA reads as TGTGCCAGCAGGGGCTTGGGACAGGGGGCCTACGAGCAGTACTTC. Translating gives CASRGLGQGAYEQYF.